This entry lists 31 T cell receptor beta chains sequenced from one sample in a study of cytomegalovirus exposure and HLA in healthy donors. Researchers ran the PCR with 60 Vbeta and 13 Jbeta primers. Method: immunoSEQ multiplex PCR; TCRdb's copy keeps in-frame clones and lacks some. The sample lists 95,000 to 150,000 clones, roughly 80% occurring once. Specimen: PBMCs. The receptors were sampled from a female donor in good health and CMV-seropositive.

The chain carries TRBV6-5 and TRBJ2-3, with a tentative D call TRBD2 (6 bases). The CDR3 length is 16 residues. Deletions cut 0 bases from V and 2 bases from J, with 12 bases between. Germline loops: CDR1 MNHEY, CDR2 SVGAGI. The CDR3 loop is CASSYSTSPYTDTQYF. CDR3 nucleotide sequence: TGTGCCAGCAGTTACTCGACTAGTCCCTACACAGATACGCAGTATTTT.

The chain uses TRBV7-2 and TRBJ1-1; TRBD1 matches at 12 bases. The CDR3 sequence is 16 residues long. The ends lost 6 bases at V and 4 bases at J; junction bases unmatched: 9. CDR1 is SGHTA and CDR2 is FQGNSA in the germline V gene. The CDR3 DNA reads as TGTGCCAGCAGGGGGCCCGGGACAGGGGGCGTCACTGAAGCTTTCTTT. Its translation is CASRGPGTGGVTEAFF.

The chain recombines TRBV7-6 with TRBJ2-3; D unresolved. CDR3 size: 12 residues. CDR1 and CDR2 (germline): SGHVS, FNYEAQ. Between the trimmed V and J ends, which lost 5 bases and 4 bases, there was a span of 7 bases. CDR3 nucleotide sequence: TGTGCCAGCAGCCCAGTCCCAGATACGCAGTATTTT. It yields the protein CASSPVPDTQYF.

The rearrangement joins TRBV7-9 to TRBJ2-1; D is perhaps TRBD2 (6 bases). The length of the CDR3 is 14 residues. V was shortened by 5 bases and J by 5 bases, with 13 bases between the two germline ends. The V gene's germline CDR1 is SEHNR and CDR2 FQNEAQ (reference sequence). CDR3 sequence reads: CASSPQAGHNEQFF. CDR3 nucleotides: TGTGCCAGCAGCCCCCAAGCGGGCCACAATGAGCAGTTCTTC.

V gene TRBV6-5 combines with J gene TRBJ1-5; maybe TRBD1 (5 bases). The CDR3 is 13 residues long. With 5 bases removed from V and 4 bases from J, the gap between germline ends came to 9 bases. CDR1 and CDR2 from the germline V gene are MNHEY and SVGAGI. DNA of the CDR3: TGTGCCAGCAGTCCCGACAGAAATCAGCCCCAGCATTTT. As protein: CASSPDRNQPQHF.

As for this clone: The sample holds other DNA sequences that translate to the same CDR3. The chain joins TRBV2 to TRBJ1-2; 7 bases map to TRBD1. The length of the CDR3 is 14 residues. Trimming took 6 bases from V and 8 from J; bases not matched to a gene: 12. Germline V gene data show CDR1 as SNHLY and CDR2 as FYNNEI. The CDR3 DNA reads TGTGCCAGCAGGGCCCTCGGACAGGTTGTGGGCTACACCTTC. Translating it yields CASRALGQVVGYTF.

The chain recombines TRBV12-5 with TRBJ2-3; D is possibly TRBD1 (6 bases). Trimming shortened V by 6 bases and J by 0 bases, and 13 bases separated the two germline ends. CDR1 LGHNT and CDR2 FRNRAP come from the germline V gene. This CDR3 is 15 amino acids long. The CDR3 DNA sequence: TGTGCTAGTGGACAGGGTTTATTAAGCACAGATACGCAGTATTTT. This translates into CASGQGLLSTDTQYF.

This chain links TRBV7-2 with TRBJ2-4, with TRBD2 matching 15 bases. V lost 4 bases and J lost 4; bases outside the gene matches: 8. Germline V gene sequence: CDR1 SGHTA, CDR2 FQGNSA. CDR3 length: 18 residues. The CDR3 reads CASSSGLAGGGVKNIQYF. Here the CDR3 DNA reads TGTGCCAGCAGCTCGGGACTAGCGGGGGGCGGCGTTAAAAACATTCAGTACTTC.

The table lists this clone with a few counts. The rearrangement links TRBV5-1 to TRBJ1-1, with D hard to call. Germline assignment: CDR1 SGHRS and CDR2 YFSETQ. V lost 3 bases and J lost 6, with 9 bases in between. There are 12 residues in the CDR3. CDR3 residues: CASSSGMPEAFF. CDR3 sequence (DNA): TGCGCCAGCAGCTCGGGGATGCCTGAAGCTTTCTTT.

The CDR3 loop is CAWTPRGSGNTIYF. CDR3 bases: TGTGCCTGGACACCTCGGGGCTCTGGAAACACCATATATTTT. The rearrangement uses TRBV30 and TRBJ1-3; D not resolved. Germline lookup yields CDR1 GTSNPN and CDR2 SVGIG (reference sequence). The CDR3 loop spans 14 amino acids. V shed 4 bases and J shed 0 bases, with 10 bases lying between them.

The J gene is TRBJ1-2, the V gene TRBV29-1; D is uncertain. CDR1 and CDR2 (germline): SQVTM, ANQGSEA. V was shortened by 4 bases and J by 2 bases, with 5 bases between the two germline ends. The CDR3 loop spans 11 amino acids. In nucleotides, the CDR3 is TGCAGCGTTGGGCCAAACTATGGCTACACCTTC. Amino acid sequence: CSVGPNYGYTF. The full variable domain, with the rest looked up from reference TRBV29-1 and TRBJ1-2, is SAVISQKPSRDICQRGTSLTIQCQVDSQVTMMFWYRQQPGQSLTLIATANQGSEATYESGFVIDKFPISRPNLTFSTLTVSNMSPEDSSIYLCSVGPNYGYTFGSGTRLTVV.

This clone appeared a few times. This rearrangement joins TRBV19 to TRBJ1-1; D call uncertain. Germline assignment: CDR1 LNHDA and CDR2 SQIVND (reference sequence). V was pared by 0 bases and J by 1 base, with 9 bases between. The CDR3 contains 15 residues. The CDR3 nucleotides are TGTGCCAGTAGTATAGATGAAAACAGGAACACTGAAGCTTTCTTT. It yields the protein CASSIDENRNTEAFF.

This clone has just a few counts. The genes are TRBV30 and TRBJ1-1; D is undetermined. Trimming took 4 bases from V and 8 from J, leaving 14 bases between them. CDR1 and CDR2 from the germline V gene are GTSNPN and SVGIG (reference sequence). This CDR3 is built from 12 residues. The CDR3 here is CAWNTRIGEAFF. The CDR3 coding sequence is TGTGCCTGGAATACTAGAATTGGGGAAGCTTTCTTT.

CDR3: CASSSSYEQYF. In nucleotides, the CDR3 is TGTGCCAGCAGCTCCTCCTACGAGCAGTACTTC. The genes are TRBV2 and TRBJ2-7, with D hard to call. Trimming left V 6 bases short and J 0 bases short, with 3 bases between. The CDR3 has 11 residues. Looked up from germline, CDR1 is SNHLY and CDR2 is FYNNEI. The complete variable domain, with remaining parts taken from reference TRBV2 and TRBJ2-7, reads EPEVTQTPSHQVTQMGQEVILRCVPISNHLYFYWYRQILGQKVEFLVSFYNNEISEKSEIFDDQFSVERPDGSNFTLKIRSTKLEDSAMYFCASSSSYEQYFGPGTRLTVT.

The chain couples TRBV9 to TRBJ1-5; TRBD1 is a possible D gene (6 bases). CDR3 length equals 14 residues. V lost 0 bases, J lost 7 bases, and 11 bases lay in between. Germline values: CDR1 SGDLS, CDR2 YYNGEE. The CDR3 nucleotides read TGTGCCAGCAGCGTAGGGACGAGGGGGCAGCCCCAGCATTTT. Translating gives CASSVGTRGQPQHF.

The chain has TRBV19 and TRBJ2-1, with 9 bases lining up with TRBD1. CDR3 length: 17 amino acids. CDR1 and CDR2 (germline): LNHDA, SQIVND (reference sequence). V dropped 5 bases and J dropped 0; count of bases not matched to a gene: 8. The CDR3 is CASSLGRTGVSYNEQFF. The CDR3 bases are TGTGCCAGTAGTCTCGGCCGGACAGGGGTCTCCTACAATGAGCAGTTCTTC. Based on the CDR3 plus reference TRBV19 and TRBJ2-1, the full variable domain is DGGITQSPKYLFRKEGQNVTLSCEQNLNHDAMYWYRQDPGQGLRLIYYSQIVNDFQKGDIAEGYSVSREKKESFPLTVTSAQKNPTAFYLCASSLGRTGVSYNEQFFGPGTRLTVL.

The CDR3 DNA reads TGTGCCAGCAGTCTGACAGTGAACACTGAAGCTTTCTTT. This translates into CASSLTVNTEAFF. This chain connects TRBV7-9 to TRBJ1-1; tentatively, D is TRBD1 (5 bases). The CDR3 runs to 13 residues. Germline V gives CDR1 SEHNR, CDR2 FQNEAQ (reference sequence). V was trimmed by 6 bases and J by 0 bases, leaving 8 bases between them.

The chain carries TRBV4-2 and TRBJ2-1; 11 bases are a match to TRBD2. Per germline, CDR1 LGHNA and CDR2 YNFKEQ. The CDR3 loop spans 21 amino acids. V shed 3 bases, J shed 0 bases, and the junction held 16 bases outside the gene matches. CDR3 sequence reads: CASSQLGGTSGAWSSYNEQFF. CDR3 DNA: TGTGCCAGCAGCCAGCTGGGGGGGACTAGCGGCGCTTGGAGCTCCTACAATGAGCAGTTCTTC.

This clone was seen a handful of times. DNA of the CDR3: TGTGCCACGACAGGCTCCCCTAACGAGCAGTACTTC. It specifies CATTGSPNEQYF. The chain is built from TRBV6-5 and TRBJ2-7, with D possibly being TRBD1 (6 bases). Trimming shortened V by 10 bases and J by 5 bases, and 15 bases separated the two germline ends. The CDR3 covers 12 residues. Germline lookup yields CDR1 MNHEY and CDR2 SVGAGI.

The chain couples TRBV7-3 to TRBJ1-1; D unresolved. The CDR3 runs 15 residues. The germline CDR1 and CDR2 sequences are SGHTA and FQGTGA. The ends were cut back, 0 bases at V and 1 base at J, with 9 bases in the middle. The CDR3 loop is CASSLTRAPNTEAFF. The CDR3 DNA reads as TGTGCCAGCAGCTTAACGAGGGCGCCGAACACTGAAGCTTTCTTT.

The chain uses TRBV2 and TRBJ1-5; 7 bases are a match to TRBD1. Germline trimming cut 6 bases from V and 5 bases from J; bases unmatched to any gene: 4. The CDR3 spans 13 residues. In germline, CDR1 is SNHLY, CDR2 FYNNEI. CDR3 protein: CASSKDRDQPQHF. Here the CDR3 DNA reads TGTGCCAGCAGCAAAGACAGGGATCAGCCCCAGCATTTT.

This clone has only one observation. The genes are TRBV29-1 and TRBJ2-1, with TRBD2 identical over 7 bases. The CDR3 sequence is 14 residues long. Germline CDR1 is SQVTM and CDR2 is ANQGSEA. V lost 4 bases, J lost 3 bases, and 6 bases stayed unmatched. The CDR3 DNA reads TGCAGCGTTGGGGCGGCGGGGGTCTACAATGAGCAGTTCTTC. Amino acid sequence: CSVGAAGVYNEQFF.

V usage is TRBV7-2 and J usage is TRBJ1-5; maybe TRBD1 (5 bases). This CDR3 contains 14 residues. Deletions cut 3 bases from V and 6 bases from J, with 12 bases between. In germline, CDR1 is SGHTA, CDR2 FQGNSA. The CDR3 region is CASSFGTNSQPQHF. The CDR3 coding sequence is TGTGCCAGCAGCTTTGGGACTAACAGTCAGCCCCAGCATTTT.

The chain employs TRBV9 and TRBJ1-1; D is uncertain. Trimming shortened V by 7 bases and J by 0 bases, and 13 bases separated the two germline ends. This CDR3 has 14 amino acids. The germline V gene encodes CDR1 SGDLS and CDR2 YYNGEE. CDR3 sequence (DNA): TGTGCCAGCGGCCGAGGCAGAATGAACACTGAAGCTTTCTTT. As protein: CASGRGRMNTEAFF.

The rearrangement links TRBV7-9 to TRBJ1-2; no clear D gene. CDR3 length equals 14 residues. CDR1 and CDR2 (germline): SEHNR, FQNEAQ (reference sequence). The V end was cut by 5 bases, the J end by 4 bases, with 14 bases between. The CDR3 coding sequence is TGTGCCAGCAGCAGAGGCCCAGAAACCTATGGCTACACCTTC. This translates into CASSRGPETYGYTF.

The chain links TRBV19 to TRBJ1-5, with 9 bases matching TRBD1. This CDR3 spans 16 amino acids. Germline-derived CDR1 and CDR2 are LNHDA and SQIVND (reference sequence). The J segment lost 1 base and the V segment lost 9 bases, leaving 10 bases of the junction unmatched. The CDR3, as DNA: TGTGCCAGCAATTTACAGGGGGCCGCGAGCAATCAGCCCCAGCATTTT. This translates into CASNLQGAASNQPQHF.

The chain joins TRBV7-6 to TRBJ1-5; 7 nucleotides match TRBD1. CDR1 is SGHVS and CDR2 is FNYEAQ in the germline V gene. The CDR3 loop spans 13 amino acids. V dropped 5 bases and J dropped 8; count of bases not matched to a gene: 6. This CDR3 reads CASSPTGHEPQHF. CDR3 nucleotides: TGTGCCAGCAGCCCGACAGGGCACGAGCCCCAGCATTTT.

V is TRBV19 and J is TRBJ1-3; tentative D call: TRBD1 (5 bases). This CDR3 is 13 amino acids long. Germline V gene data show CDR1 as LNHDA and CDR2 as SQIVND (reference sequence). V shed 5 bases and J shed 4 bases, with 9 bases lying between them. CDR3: CASSAQGGNTIYF. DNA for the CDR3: TGTGCCAGTAGTGCCCAGGGCGGAAACACCATATATTTT.

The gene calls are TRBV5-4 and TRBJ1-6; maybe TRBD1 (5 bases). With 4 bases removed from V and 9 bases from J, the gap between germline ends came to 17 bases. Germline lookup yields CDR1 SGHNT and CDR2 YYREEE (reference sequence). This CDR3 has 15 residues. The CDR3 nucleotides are TGTGCCAGCAGCCCGGCGGGGGGAGAAAGTTCACCCCTCCACTTT. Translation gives CASSPAGGESSPLHF. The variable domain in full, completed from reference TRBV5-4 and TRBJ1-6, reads ETGVTQSPTHLIKTRGQQVTLRCSSQSGHNTVSWYQQALGQGPQFIFQYYREEENGRGNFPPRFSGLQFPNYSSELNVNALELDDSALYLCASSPAGGESSPLHFGNGTRLTVT.

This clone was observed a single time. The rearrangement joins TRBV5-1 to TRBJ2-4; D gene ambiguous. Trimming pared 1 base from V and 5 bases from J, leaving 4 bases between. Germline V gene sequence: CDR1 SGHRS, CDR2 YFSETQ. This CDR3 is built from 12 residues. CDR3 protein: CASSLSENIQYF. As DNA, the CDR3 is TGCGCCAGCAGCTTGAGCGAAAACATTCAGTACTTC.

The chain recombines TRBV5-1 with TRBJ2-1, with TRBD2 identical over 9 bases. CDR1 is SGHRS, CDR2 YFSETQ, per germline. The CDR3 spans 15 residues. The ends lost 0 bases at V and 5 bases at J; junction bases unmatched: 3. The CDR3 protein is CASSLGLAAHNEQFF. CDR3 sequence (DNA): TGCGCCAGCAGCTTGGGACTAGCGGCCCACAATGAGCAGTTCTTC.